These 10 T cell receptor beta chains originate from one sample sequenced in a study of blood T cell repertoires in COVID-19. Repertoires were generated with immunoSEQ multiplex PCR, while TCRdb's copy carries only in-frame clones and drops some. The table shows some 74,000 clones, with approximately 78% occurring only once. Sequencing input: peripheral blood. These receptors were collected from a woman older than 75 with active or convalescent COVID-19.

In this sample, this clone turned up a few times. The J gene is TRBJ2-3, the V gene TRBV6-2 or TRBV6-3; no clear D. CDR3 length equals 16 residues. Looked up from germline, CDR1 is MNHEY and CDR2 is SVGEGT. Trimming stripped 4 bases from V and 2 bases from J, with 16 bases between. CDR3 nucleotide sequence: TGTGCCAGCAGTTCGGGTCGAGAGAAGACCACAGATACGCAGTATTTT. Protein: CASSSGREKTTDTQYF.

V is TRBV6-6 and J is TRBJ1-2; TRBD1 might be the D (5 bases). Germline V gene data show CDR1 as MNHNY and CDR2 as SVGAGI (reference sequence). With 6 bases removed from V and 7 bases from J, the gap between germline ends came to 12 bases. The CDR3 contains 12 residues. The CDR3: CASRDIDSGYTF. In DNA, the CDR3 is TGTGCCAGCAGGGACATAGACTCTGGCTACACCTTC.

The V call is TRBV19, the J call TRBJ1-4, with a tentative D call TRBD1 (5 bases). The CDR3 is 15 amino acids. The germline V and J ends were trimmed by 5 bases and 1 base, with 11 bases remaining between them. Germline-derived CDR1 and CDR2 are LNHDA and SQIVND (reference sequence). CDR3 in amino acids: CASSPQGITNEKLFF. CDR3 coding DNA: TGTGCCAGTAGTCCCCAGGGAATAACTAATGAAAAACTGTTTTTT.

The chain has TRBV5-6 and TRBJ2-7; a weak D match, TRBD2 (5 bases). The CDR3 runs to 14 residues. Germline assignment: CDR1 SGHDT and CDR2 YYEEEE. V lost 4 bases to trimming and J lost 2 bases, with 13 bases between them. In nucleotides, the CDR3 is TGTGCCAGCAGCAGACTACAGACTACCTACGAGCAGTACTTC. It specifies CASSRLQTTYEQYF.

V is TRBV7-6 and J is TRBJ1-4; 10 nucleotides agree with TRBD1. V lost 6 bases and J lost 4; bases outside the gene matches: 14. The CDR3 has 18 amino acids. Germline V gene sequence: CDR1 SGHVS, CDR2 FNYEAQ. In DNA form, the CDR3 reads TGTGCCAGCAGGAGAGGACAGGGGGTAACGGGGGGTAATGAAAAACTGTTTTTT. It is translated as CASRRGQGVTGGNEKLFF.

The chain uses TRBV2 and TRBJ1-5; D not certain. The CDR3 sequence is 14 residues long. V was clipped by 3 bases and J by 6 bases, with 12 bases between them. Germline V gene data show CDR1 as SNHLY and CDR2 as FYNNEI. The CDR3 reads CASSDLGVGQPQHF. DNA for the CDR3: TGTGCCAGCAGTGATTTAGGAGTTGGTCAGCCCCAGCATTTT. Full variable domain (outside the CDR3, taken from reference TRBV2 and TRBJ1-5): EPEVTQTPSHQVTQMGQEVILRCVPISNHLYFYWYRQILGQKVEFLVSFYNNEISEKSEIFDDQFSVERPDGSNFTLKIRSTKLEDSAMYFCASSDLGVGQPQHFGDGTRLSIL.

This chain uses TRBV6-5 with TRBJ1-3, with D uncertain. CDR1 and CDR2 (germline): MNHEY, SVGAGI. V was shortened by 0 bases and J by 3 bases, with 6 bases between the two germline ends. This CDR3 has 14 amino acids. The CDR3 loop is CASSYSGSGNTIYF. Here the CDR3 DNA reads TGTGCCAGCAGTTACTCAGGGAGTGGAAACACCATATATTTT.

This clone was found once. J is TRBJ1-5 and V is TRBV29-1, with TRBD1 matching 7 bases. Germline-derived CDR1 and CDR2 are SQVTM and ANQGSEA. The junction had 8 bases not matched to a gene; V was cut back by 5 bases and J by 4 bases. This CDR3 is 14 amino acids long. The CDR3 nucleotides are TGCAGCGTTTCCCAGGGGGTAAGAAATCAGCCCCAGCATTTT. The encoded protein is CSVSQGVRNQPQHF.

The chain couples TRBV5-1 to TRBJ1-3; D remains ambiguous. The V gene lost 0 bases and the J gene lost 1 base, with 11 bases spanning the gap. CDR1 and CDR2 (germline): SGHRS, YFSETQ. This CDR3 is 16 amino acids long. Here the CDR3 DNA reads TGCGCCAGCAGCTTGGTGGCAGGTTCGTCTGGAAACACCATATATTTT. It yields the protein CASSLVAGSSGNTIYF.

The genes are TRBV7-5 and TRBJ1-5; the table's TRBD1 call for D was not verified on the DNA. TRBV7-5 has pseudogene status. The CDR3 totals 15 residues. The CDR3: CARSLTGGPNQPQHF. The DNA for the CDR3 is TGTGCCAGAAGCCTTACAGGGGGGCCCAATCAGCCCCAGCATTTT.